The next 30 T cell receptor beta chains were all read from a single sample in a study of vaccination and CD4 T cells after COVID-19. Once obtained from cultured CD4+ T cells, the DNA was sequenced using the Oncomine TCR Beta short-read assay. Someone extracted genomic DNA from cultured CD4+ T cells. MiXCR, run by TCRdb on the PCR reads, gives a single entry per CDR3 protein. The repertoire includes about 8,900 distinct CDR3 sequences, 28% of them detected once, and around 10% sits in the top ten. Treatment meaning: approximately 11-day PBMC culture with coronavirus spike peptide pools or control peptides (ViraFEST assay). During the years 2011-2018, before the COVID-19 pandemic, the unexposed donor's CD4+ T cells were collected. No antigen has been assigned to these receptors. The sequenced sample consisted of CD4+ T cells from blood, cultured in vitro. The receptors here all came from a human donor in good health.

Only a few counts were recorded for this clonotype. The V and J genes are TRBV6-2 or TRBV6-3 and TRBJ1-2, with D hard to call. CDR3 size: 10 residues. V was pared by 7 bases and J by 5 bases, with 5 bases between. Germline V lookup: CDR1 MNHEY, CDR2 SVGEGT. Here the CDR3 reads CASILYGYTF. The CDR3 DNA reads as TGTGCCAGCATTCTATATGGCTACACCTTC.

The J gene is TRBJ2-3, the V gene TRBV6-1, with unresolved D. Trimming took off 8 bases at V and 1 base at J, with 7 bases between the two ends. Germline V lookup: CDR1 MNHNS, CDR2 SASEGT. This CDR3 is built from 12 residues. CDR3 coding DNA: TGTGCCAGCGTAGGAGGCACAGATACGCAGTATTTT. It is translated as CASVGGTDTQYF.

This clonotype was picked up a small number of times. The rearrangement joins TRBV28 to TRBJ2-2; 7 bases are shared with TRBD1. The V gene end was trimmed by 8 bases and the J gene end by 5 bases; junction bases not matched to a gene: 5. Germline loops: CDR1 MDHEN, CDR2 SYDVKM. This CDR3 spans 13 amino acids. The CDR3 loop is CASGTGETGELFF. The CDR3 DNA reads as TGTGCCAGCGGAACAGGGGAAACCGGGGAGCTGTTTTTT.

This chain connects TRBV25-1 to TRBJ2-7, with TRBD1 as a possible D gene (6 bases). There are 15 residues in the CDR3. The germline V gene has CDR1 MGHDK and CDR2 SYGVNS. V was clipped by 6 bases and J by 5 bases, with 20 bases between them. This CDR3 reads CASSPISQGSHEQYF. For the CDR3, the DNA is TGTGCCAGCAGCCCTATTTCACAGGGTTCGCACGAGCAGTACTTC.

In its sample, this clonotype is medium-sized. This sequence joins TRBV6-2 or TRBV6-3 and TRBJ1-1; tentative D call: TRBD1 (5 bases). This CDR3 has 11 amino acids. The V end was cut by 6 bases, the J end by 8 bases, with 10 bases between. Looked up from germline, CDR1 is MNHEY and CDR2 is SVGEGT. The DNA of the CDR3 is TGTGCCAGCAGAACCAGGGACGAAGCTTTCTTT. As protein: CASRTRDEAFF.

CDR3 coding DNA: TGTGCCAGCAAGGCAGGGGGCTTTGAGGCAGATACGCAGTATTTT. This translates into CASKAGGFEADTQYF. This chain joins TRBV2 and TRBJ2-3; 8 nucleotides match TRBD1. Germline V CDR1 and CDR2: SNHLY, FYNNEI. V dropped 7 bases and J dropped 4; count of bases not matched to a gene: 10. The CDR3 contains 15 residues. The whole variable domain, remainder taken from reference TRBV2 and TRBJ2-3, is EPEVTQTPSHQVTQMGQEVILRCVPISNHLYFYWYRQILGQKVEFLVSFYNNEISEKSEIFDDQFSVERPDGSNFTLKIRSTKLEDSAMYFCASKAGGFEADTQYFGPGTRLTVL.

V usage is TRBV20-1 and J usage is TRBJ2-4; D gene ambiguous. CDR1 and CDR2 (germline): DFQATT, SNEGSKA (reference sequence). This CDR3 spans 15 amino acids. V gave up 5 bases and J gave up 0 bases, with 14 bases separating them. This CDR3 reads CSAGEQILAKNIQYF. CDR3 DNA sequence: TGCAGTGCTGGGGAACAGATTCTAGCCAAAAACATTCAGTACTTC.

A few counts support this clonotype. The V call is TRBV27, the J call TRBJ2-5; 11 positions agree with TRBD2. After removal of 6 bases from V and 5 bases from J, the junction contained 8 bases not matched to a gene. The CDR3 covers 15 residues. Germline V lookup: CDR1 MNHEY, CDR2 SMNVEV (reference sequence). The CDR3 loop reads CASSRLTSGNETQYF. In DNA form, the CDR3 reads TGTGCCAGCAGCCGCCTGACTAGCGGGAATGAGACCCAGTACTTC.

This clonotype is medium-sized by share. V gene TRBV10-3 combines with J gene TRBJ1-5; 9 nucleotides line up with TRBD1. The J segment lost 5 bases and the V segment lost 6 bases, leaving 8 bases of the junction unmatched. The CDR3 runs to 15 residues. The V gene's germline CDR1 is ENHRY and CDR2 SYGVKD. CDR3 bases: TGTGCCATCAGCCTAACAGGGGGCTGGGATCAGCCCCAGCATTTT. Translation: CAISLTGGWDQPQHF.

The CDR3 region has the DNA TGCGCCAGCAGCCACAGGACTAGCGGGAGGGCCGCAGATACGCAGTATTTT. This codes for CASSHRTSGRAADTQYF. The gene calls are TRBV5-1 and TRBJ2-3; 15 bases match TRBD2. This CDR3 has 17 amino acids. The junction had 7 bases not matched to a gene; V was cut back by 4 bases and J by 4 bases. Germline V gene data show CDR1 as SGHRS and CDR2 as YFSETQ.

The rearrangement links TRBV2 to TRBJ2-3, with 16 bases lining up with TRBD2. CDR1 is SNHLY, CDR2 FYNNEI, per germline. The CDR3 is 16 residues long. Trimming took 3 bases from V and 6 from J; bases not matched to a gene: 3. The CDR3 loop reads CASSEGLAGGADTQYF. The DNA of the CDR3 is TGTGCCAGCAGTGAGGGACTAGCGGGAGGGGCTGATACGCAGTATTTT.

The rearrangement joins TRBV5-1 to TRBJ1-2; D is possibly TRBD1 (6 bases). The CDR3 spans 17 residues. CDR1 is SGHRS, CDR2 YFSETQ, per germline. V lost 4 bases to trimming and J lost 5 bases, with 24 bases between them. In nucleotides, the CDR3 is TGCGCCAGCAGCCAGTCTTTACTCCTGGACAGACGTTATGGCTACACCTTC. Amino acids: CASSQSLLLDRRYGYTF.

This rearrangement joins TRBV12-3 or TRBV12-4 to TRBJ1-1, with D hard to call. The V and J ends lost 6 bases and 0 bases respectively, with 2 bases between them. This CDR3 is 11 amino acids long. DNA of the CDR3: TGTGCCAGCAGACTGAACACTGAAGCTTTCTTT. Amino acids: CASRLNTEAFF.

This clonotype was observed a few times. The chain joins TRBV6-1 to TRBJ1-2; D is possibly TRBD1 (5 bases). Per the germline V gene, CDR1 is MNHNS and CDR2 is SASEGT. The CDR3 is 14 amino acids. V was shortened by 2 bases and J by 4 bases, with 11 bases between the two germline ends. The CDR3: CASSEPTVLYGYTF. The CDR3 coding sequence is TGTGCCAGCAGTGAACCGACAGTACTCTATGGCTACACCTTC.

The CDR3 bases are TGCAGTGCTAGAGACCCCTGCCCCCCGGACGGGGTCTACGAGCAGTACTTC. Translated: CSARDPCPPDGVYEQYF. The chain carries TRBV20-1 and TRBJ2-7, with D perhaps matching TRBD2 (5 bases). Looked up from germline, CDR1 is DFQATT and CDR2 is SNEGSKA (reference sequence). V gave up 0 bases and J gave up 3 bases, with 21 bases separating them. The CDR3 contains 17 residues.

This clonotype was counted only a few times. The chain couples TRBV6-5 to TRBJ2-5; 7 nucleotides agree with TRBD2. Germline CDR1 reads MNHEY; CDR2 reads SVGAGI. J was trimmed by 2 bases and V by 2 bases; bases with no gene match: 8. The CDR3 is 16 amino acids. CDR3 nucleotide sequence: TGTGCCAGCAGTTACACCAATCTAGCGGCGCAAGAGACCCAGTACTTC. It specifies CASSYTNLAAQETQYF.

DNA of the CDR3: TGTGCCAGCAGCTTTGAGAGGGGTGGCACTGAAGCTTTCTTT. Encoded protein: CASSFERGGTEAFF. This sequence joins TRBV7-9 and TRBJ1-1, with D perhaps matching TRBD1 (5 bases). Trimming removed 3 bases from V and 4 bases from J, with 12 bases in between. This CDR3 contains 14 residues. Germline CDR1 and CDR2: SEHNR and FQNEAQ (reference sequence).

The table lists this clonotype with a few counts. This chain uses TRBV20-1 with TRBJ1-2, with D tentatively TRBD1 (5 bases). Germline V lookup: CDR1 DFQATT, CDR2 SNEGSKA (reference sequence). The V gene lost 0 bases and the J gene lost 1 base, with 12 bases spanning the gap. This CDR3 region has 15 residues. CDR3 sequence: CSAREKGVLNYGYTF. In DNA, the CDR3 is TGCAGTGCTAGAGAGAAAGGGGTCCTTAACTATGGCTACACCTTC.

The V and J genes are TRBV6-5 and TRBJ1-1; TRBD1 might be the D (6 bases). CDR3 length: 14 residues. The V gene's germline CDR1 is MNHEY and CDR2 SVGAGI. V lost 4 bases and J lost 1, with 10 bases in between. The CDR3 spells CASSSTQGNTEAFF. CDR3 sequence (DNA): TGTGCCAGCAGTTCCACACAGGGGAACACTGAAGCTTTCTTT.

The chain carries TRBV5-4 and TRBJ2-7; a possible D gene is TRBD1 (6 bases). Germline CDR1 and CDR2: SGHNT and YYREEE (reference sequence). Trimming cost V 4 bases and J 4 bases, with 18 bases left between them. This CDR3 contains 15 residues. CDR3 coding DNA: TGTGCCAGCAGCAATACTCAGGGGATCAAGTACGAGCAGTACTTC. Protein sequence: CASSNTQGIKYEQYF.

The chain carries TRBV6-1 and TRBJ1-2; perhaps TRBD1 as D (6 bases). The V gene's germline CDR1 is MNHNS and CDR2 SASEGT. The CDR3 sequence is 14 residues long. V dropped 7 bases and J dropped 4 bases, with 16 bases sitting between them. Written as DNA, the CDR3 is TGTGCCAGCAACACGGCGGGGGGCATCTATGGCTACACCTTC. Protein: CASNTAGGIYGYTF.

This clonotype showed up just a few times. One end of the junction varies from germline; a read error may be responsible. The J gene is TRBJ2-1, the V gene TRBV6-1, with TRBD2 matching 10 bases. The germline CDR1 and CDR2 sequences are MNHNS and SASEGT. This CDR3 has 13 amino acids. For the CDR3, the DNA is TGTGCCAGCAGTCCGGGACTAGCGACCCTCGGGATCTTC. Amino acid sequence: CASSPGLATLGIF.

The chain is built from TRBV5-4 and TRBJ2-1; unclear D gene. This CDR3 comprises 12 residues. Germline CDR1 SGHNT, CDR2 YYREEE (reference sequence). Trimming stripped 3 bases from V and 5 bases from J, with 6 bases between. This CDR3 is CASSSENNEQFF. CDR3 nucleotide sequence: TGTGCCAGCAGCTCGGAGAACAATGAGCAGTTCTTC.

Only a few counts were recorded for this clonotype. The chain employs TRBV4-3 and TRBJ1-6; D remains unclear. Germline-derived CDR1 and CDR2 are LGHNA and YSLEER. V was pared by 0 bases and J by 10 bases, with 13 bases between. This CDR3 is built from 15 residues. The CDR3 protein is CASSQEWAAESPLHF. Here the CDR3 DNA reads TGCGCCAGCAGCCAAGAATGGGCAGCCGAGTCACCCCTCCACTTT.

This sequence joins TRBV30 and TRBJ2-7, with D possibly called TRBD1 or TRBD2 (5 bases each). V lost 4 bases, J lost 6 bases, and 16 bases lay in between. Germline assignment: CDR1 GTSNPN and CDR2 SVGIG (reference sequence). The CDR3 spans 13 residues. In DNA form, the CDR3 reads TGTGCCTGGAAGAGGGGTGTGGTGGGCGAGCAGTACTTC. Translated: CAWKRGVVGEQYF. The variable domain in full, completed from reference TRBV30 and TRBJ2-7, reads SQTIHQWPATLVQPVGSPLSLECTVEGTSNPNLYWYRQAAGRGLQLLFYSVGIGQISSEVPQNLSASRPQDRQFILSSKKLLLSDSGFYLCAWKRGVVGEQYFGPGTRLTVT.

This clonotype was picked up a small number of times. The chain is built from TRBV7-8 and TRBJ1-1, with a possible D match to TRBD1 (5 bases). V was cut by 0 bases and J by 6 bases, with 20 bases left in between. The CDR3 loop spans 17 amino acids. CDR1 is SGHVS and CDR2 is FQNEAQ in the germline V gene. The CDR3 coding sequence is TGTGCCAGCAGCTTAGCGTTGAGTTTAGGGAAAGGGGCTGAAGCTTTCTTT. Translation gives CASSLALSLGKGAEAFF.

This clonotype was recorded a few times. The rearrangement uses TRBV6-5 and TRBJ2-3; 12 nucleotides align to TRBD2. Germline V gene lookup returns CDR1 MNHEY and CDR2 SVGAGI. This CDR3 has 19 amino acids. The J segment lost 2 bases and the V segment lost 3 bases, leaving 12 bases of the junction unmatched. This CDR3 reads CASSYPEPTSGRTTDTQYF. The DNA for the CDR3 is TGTGCCAGCAGTTATCCCGAACCTACTAGCGGGAGGACCACAGATACGCAGTATTTT.

This clonotype occurred a few times. The rearrangement links TRBV6-5 to TRBJ1-1; no clear D. From germline, CDR1 is MNHEY and CDR2 SVGAGI. CDR3 size: 13 residues. V was pared by 2 bases and J by 1 base, with 5 bases between. As DNA, the CDR3 is TGTGCCAGCAGTTACGGGGAGAACACTGAAGCTTTCTTT. It specifies CASSYGENTEAFF.

This clonotype was picked up a small number of times. The chain employs TRBV6-5 and TRBJ2-3; 7 bases align to TRBD1. The CDR3 covers 14 residues. CDR1 MNHEY and CDR2 SVGAGI come from the germline V gene. J was trimmed by 4 bases and V by 2 bases; bases with no gene match: 3. This chain's CDR3 is CASSYRQGADTQYF. In DNA, the CDR3 is TGTGCCAGCAGTTACCGGCAGGGGGCAGATACGCAGTATTTT.

The V gene is TRBV6-1, the J gene TRBJ1-1; D gene ambiguous. Germline CDR1 is MNHNS and CDR2 is SASEGT. The germline V and J ends were trimmed by 8 bases and 3 bases, with 16 bases remaining between them. The CDR3 contains 14 residues. The CDR3 sequence is CASERKGTYTEAFF. CDR3 DNA sequence: TGTGCCAGCGAGAGAAAGGGAACGTACACTGAAGCTTTCTTT.